Below, 20 T cell receptor beta chains from the same sample are listed, as sequenced in a study of T cell responses to AZD1222 COVID-19 vaccine (dated by TCRdb to the early 2020s). The sample's time point label, decoded: about 28 days (+/-7) after the second vaccine dose. The treatment or condition label, read with the paper, signifies: meningococcal conjugate vaccine given as trial control. Library preparation employed the immunoSEQ multiplex PCR assay. TCRdb re-hosts the immuneACCESS table, in-frame sequences only. Its copies lack some clones; in the studies checked, an unresolved V gene accounts for under half of them, and the cause for the rest is not known. This sample gives 50,000 to 65,000 clones in total; 75% to 95% of them show up just once. Clones ranked in the top ten supply 6.3% of the sample. The source material was peripheral blood, sampled 28 days after the second dose of the MenACWY control vaccine. The receptors shown here come from an adult who received the MenACWY meningococcal vaccine as a control.

The V and J genes are TRBV7-8 and TRBJ1-2; TRBD1 agrees at 8 bases. CDR1 SGHVS and CDR2 FQNEAQ come from the germline V gene. J was trimmed by 8 bases and V by 3 bases; bases with no gene match: 5. This CDR3 has 13 amino acids. The CDR3 region has the DNA TGTGCCAGCAGCTTGGCAGGGGGCACAGGCTACACCTTC. Amino acids: CASSLAGGTGYTF.

The gene calls are TRBV10-1 and TRBJ2-7; 7 nucleotides line up with TRBD2. The CDR3 runs to 15 residues. With V trimmed by 2 bases and J by 5 bases, 9 bases remained unmatched. Per the germline V gene, CDR1 is WNHNN and CDR2 is SYGVQD (reference sequence). For the CDR3, the DNA is TGCGCCAGCAGTGAGACAGCAGCGGGGCTCAACGAGCAGTACTTC. Translating gives CASSETAAGLNEQYF.

V gene TRBV7-2 combines with J gene TRBJ1-2; no firm D call. The V gene's germline CDR1 is SGHTA and CDR2 FQGNSA. The V gene lost 6 bases and the J gene lost 2 bases, with 13 bases spanning the gap. The CDR3 runs to 14 residues. CDR3 protein: CASSRPRVNYGYTF. DNA of the CDR3: TGTGCCAGCAGTAGACCACGGGTCAACTATGGCTACACCTTC.

The chain carries TRBV9 and TRBJ1-1; D gene ambiguous. Germline lookup yields CDR1 SGDLS and CDR2 YYNGEE. The length of the CDR3 is 13 residues. V lost 7 bases, J lost 5 bases, and 15 bases lay in between. Here the CDR3 DNA reads TGTGCCAGCGCACCGGACGGGTATACTGAAGCTTTCTTT. Its translation: CASAPDGYTEAFF.

The genes are TRBV7-2 and TRBJ2-5, with D perhaps TRBD1 or TRBD2 (6 bases each). There are 16 residues in the CDR3. V was trimmed by 4 bases and J by 4 bases, leaving 19 bases between them. Germline V gene data show CDR1 as SGHTA and CDR2 as FQGNSA. The CDR3 is CASSSARGTPVETQYF. The CDR3 coding sequence is TGTGCCAGCAGCTCAGCCCGCGGGACACCCGTAGAGACCCAGTACTTC.

This clone came up once. V and J are TRBV9 and TRBJ1-1; tentative D call: TRBD1 (5 bases). Germline V gives CDR1 SGDLS, CDR2 YYNGEE. This CDR3 is built from 14 residues. V lost 3 bases and J 5 bases, leaving 14 bases between the germline ends. The CDR3 protein is CASSAGRGGTEAFF. CDR3 nucleotides: TGTGCCAGCAGCGCGGGGCGGGGAGGGACTGAAGCTTTCTTT.

V is TRBV4-3 and J is TRBJ1-2; possible D gene TRBD1, 5 bases. The ends were cut back, 4 bases at V and 1 base at J, with 13 bases in the middle. From germline, CDR1 is LGHNA and CDR2 YSLEER. This CDR3 region has 15 residues. Here the CDR3 DNA reads TGCGCCAGCAGCCCCTCGACAGCGGTTAACTATGGCTACACCTTC. It translates to CASSPSTAVNYGYTF.

V usage is TRBV6-5 and J usage is TRBJ2-7, with 8 bases lining up with TRBD2. V shed 5 bases and J 2 bases; nucleotides not matched to a gene: 5. CDR3 length: 14 residues. Germline V gene data show CDR1 as MNHEY and CDR2 as SVGAGI. The CDR3 nucleotides read TGTGCCAGCAGTAGGACTAGCAGTCCCTACGAGCAGTACTTC. It translates to CASSRTSSPYEQYF.

This chain links TRBV7-6 with TRBJ2-7, with D unclear. The CDR3 sequence is 13 residues long. Germline CDR1 reads SGHVS; CDR2 reads FNYEAQ. V dropped 3 bases and J dropped 2 bases, with 8 bases sitting between them. DNA of the CDR3: TGTGCCAGCAGCTTTAACCCTACCTACGAGCAGTACTTC. Its protein is CASSFNPTYEQYF.

The chain links TRBV9 to TRBJ1-2; TRBD1 agrees at 7 bases. V lost 4 bases to trimming and J lost 5 bases; unmatched junction nucleotides: 8. CDR3 length equals 14 residues. Germline loops: CDR1 SGDLS, CDR2 YYNGEE. DNA for the CDR3: TGTGCCAGCAGCCGTACCGGGACAGATTATGGCTACACCTTC. Its translation is CASSRTGTDYGYTF. Supplemented by reference TRBV9 and TRBJ1-2, the full variable domain reads DSGVTQTPKHLITATGQRVTLRCSPRSGDLSVYWYQQSLDQGLQFLIQYYNGEERAKGNILERFSAQQFPDLHSELNLSSLELGDSALYFCASSRTGTDYGYTFGSGTRLTVV.

The chain uses TRBV28 and TRBJ1-6; TRBD1 is a possible D gene (5 bases). The V end lost 8 bases, the J end lost 9 bases, and 17 bases lay between the germline ends. Germline V lookup: CDR1 MDHEN, CDR2 SYDVKM. The CDR3 has 14 residues. CDR3 in DNA: TGTGCCAGCGGCCTAGGGGCTCCCGGTTCACCCCTCCACTTT. Translated, it gives CASGLGAPGSPLHF.

V is TRBV28 and J is TRBJ2-5; the D call may be TRBD1 or TRBD2 (6 bases each). Between the trimmed V and J ends, which lost 6 bases and 6 bases, there was a span of 11 bases. In germline, CDR1 is MDHEN, CDR2 SYDVKM. The CDR3 is made up of 12 amino acids. The CDR3, as DNA: TGTGCCAGCAGAGAGGGGGGAAAGACCCAGTACTTC. This gives the protein CASREGGKTQYF.

This rearrangement joins TRBV2 to TRBJ2-5, with 7 bases that match TRBD1. With V trimmed by 6 bases and J by 4 bases, 5 bases remained unmatched. Germline values: CDR1 SNHLY, CDR2 FYNNEI. The CDR3 runs to 13 residues. CDR3 region: CASRRQGGETQYF. The DNA of the CDR3 is TGTGCCAGCAGGAGACAGGGCGGAGAGACCCAGTACTTC.

The chain joins TRBV19 to TRBJ2-1; TRBD2 matches 13 bases. The trim removed 4 bases at V and 9 bases at J, leaving 6 bases unmatched. The germline CDR1 and CDR2 sequences are LNHDA and SQIVND (reference sequence). The CDR3 extends over 15 amino acids. The CDR3 spells CASSSRTSGSSEQFF. CDR3 bases: TGTGCCAGTAGTAGCCGGACTAGCGGGAGCAGTGAGCAGTTCTTC.

In nucleotides, the CDR3 is TGTGCCATCAAATCAGCAACTAATGAAAAACTGTTTTTT. The encoded protein is CAIKSATNEKLFF. The V gene is TRBV10-3, the J gene TRBJ1-4; D call uncertain. The CDR3 totals 13 residues. The V end lost 7 bases, the J end lost 0 bases, and 6 bases lay between the germline ends. CDR1 is ENHRY and CDR2 is SYGVKD in the germline V gene.

The V call is TRBV11-1, the J call TRBJ2-2, with D perhaps TRBD1 (6 bases). Trimming stripped 6 bases from V and 3 bases from J, with 11 bases between. CDR3 length: 14 amino acids. CDR1 is SGHAT and CDR2 is FQDESV in the germline V gene (reference sequence). The DNA of the CDR3 is TGTGCCAGCAGGTCGCAGGGGCACACCGGGGAGCTGTTTTTT. Translation gives CASRSQGHTGELFF. Based on the CDR3 plus reference TRBV11-1 and TRBJ2-2, the full variable domain is EAEVAQSPRYKITEKSQAVAFWCDPISGHATLYWYRQILGQGPELLVQFQDESVVDDSQLPKDRFSAERLKGVDSTLKIQPAELGDSAMYLCASRSQGHTGELFFGEGSRLTVL.

V gene TRBV24-1 combines with J gene TRBJ2-7; 8 bases fit TRBD1. The CDR3 has 16 residues. V lost 3 bases and J lost 0; bases outside the gene matches: 6. Germline V gives CDR1 KGHDR, CDR2 SFDVKD. In DNA, the CDR3 is TGTGCCACCAGTGATCCCGGACAGGGAAACTCCTACGAGCAGTACTTC. Translated, it gives CATSDPGQGNSYEQYF.

V and J are TRBV15 and TRBJ2-7; TRBD2 agrees at 10 bases. The CDR3 sequence is 17 residues long. From germline, CDR1 is LNHNV and CDR2 YYDKDF (reference sequence). The junction had 9 bases not matched to a gene; V was cut back by 2 bases and J by 2 bases. For the CDR3, the DNA is TGTGCCACCAGCAGAAGTCTAGCGGGGGACGAAACCTACGAGCAGTACTTC. Translating gives CATSRSLAGDETYEQYF.

This clone was seen only once. The rearrangement links TRBV5-1 to TRBJ2-7; a possible D gene is TRBD1 (6 bases). The CDR3 has 17 residues. The V gene's germline CDR1 is SGHRS and CDR2 YFSETQ. The V gene lost 8 bases and the J gene lost 0 bases, with 24 bases spanning the gap. CDR3 bases: TGCGCCAGGGGTTTGTGGGGGCGGGTTGTTCTCTCCTACGAGCAGTACTTC. As protein: CARGLWGRVVLSYEQYF. Drawing the rest from reference TRBV5-1 and TRBJ2-7, the complete variable domain is KAGVTQTPRYLIKTRGQQVTLSCSPISGHRSVSWYQQTPGQGLQFLFEYFSETQRNKGNFPGRFSGRQFSNSRSEMNVSTLELGDSALYLCARGLWGRVVLSYEQYFGPGTRLTVT.

The rearrangement joins TRBV5-1 to TRBJ2-2; no firm D call. The CDR3 is 15 amino acids. The V gene's germline CDR1 is SGHRS and CDR2 YFSETQ. Trimming left V 5 bases short and J 6 bases short, with 17 bases between. This CDR3 is CASSSNDAFSGELFF. The CDR3 DNA is TGCGCCAGCAGTTCCAATGACGCGTTTTCCGGGGAGCTGTTTTTT.